This is a list of T cell receptor beta chains from one sample in a study of long-term antiretroviral therapy in people with HIV. TCRdb's copy holds only in-frame clones and misses some; the assay was immunoSEQ multiplex PCR. The sample records some 25,000 clones, around 84% being singletons. The material sequenced was unsorted PBMCs, taken 3 years after starting antiretroviral therapy. The receptor set was obtained from a man between 45 and 60 years old with HIV. Each CDR3 is given with its conserved first and last residue. D genes are given only for firm matches. Some rows have no size entry. The others give once, few or many, or a class for an expanded clone.

v_gene	d_gene	j_gene	abundance	CDR3nt	CDR3aa
TRBV19	TRBD1	TRBJ2-7	NA	TGTGCCAGTAAAGAGGACAGGGACCACGAGCAGTACTTC	CASKEDRDHEQYF
TRBV5-1	NA	TRBJ2-7	NA	TGCGCCAGCAGCCTATACCGGGACTCCTACGAGCAGTACTTC	CASSLYRDSYEQYF
TRBV6-5	NA	TRBJ2-7	NA	TGTGCCAGCAGTCCCAGGAGGGCCTACGAGCAGTACTTC	CASSPRRAYEQYF
TRBV19	NA	TRBJ1-5	NA	TGTGCCAGTAGTCCCGGGCCTCCGAGGGGCAATCAGCCCCAGCATTTT	CASSPGPPRGNQPQHF
TRBV7-2	NA	TRBJ2-1	NA	TGTGCCAGCAGCTCGTACGTCGACAATGAGCAGTTCTTC	CASSSYVDNEQFF
TRBV5-1	TRBD2	TRBJ2-5	NA	TGCGCCAGCAGCTTGCGGCTAGCGGGAGGAATGCGTCGAGAGACCCAGTACTTC	CASSLRLAGGMRRETQYF
TRBV19	NA	TRBJ1-1	NA	TGTGCCAGTAGACAGGGTGACACTGAAGCTTTCTTT	CASRQGDTEAFF
TRBV6-6	NA	TRBJ1-1	NA	TGTGCCAGCAGCCGAGGATCGAACACTGAAGCTTTCTTT	CASSRGSNTEAFF
TRBV30	TRBD2	TRBJ2-1	NA	TGTGCCTGGAGTGCATACCCGGGAGGAGGGAGTGAGCAGTTCTTC	CAWSAYPGGGSEQFF
TRBV25-1	NA	TRBJ2-3	NA	TGTGCCAGCAGTGTACAGGGGAGGGATACGCAGTATTTT	CASSVQGRDTQYF
TRBV7-9	NA	TRBJ2-3	NA	TGTGCCAGCAGCTTAGAGGTGTTAACAGATACGCAGTATTTT	CASSLEVLTDTQYF
TRBV9	NA	TRBJ2-1	few	TGTGCCAGCAGCGCCCCGACCCGGAGCTCCTACAATGAGCAGTTCTTC	CASSAPTRSSYNEQFF
TRBV5-1	NA	TRBJ1-6	NA	TGCGCCAGCAGCTTAACCCTTACGGGTTCACCCCTCCACTTT	CASSLTLTGSPLHF
TRBV5-1	NA	TRBJ2-7	NA	TGCGCCAGCACTAGTCCGCGTTCCTACGAGCAGTACTTC	CASTSPRSYEQYF
TRBV7-3	NA	TRBJ2-7	NA	TGTGCCAGCAGCGGCGGGGCTAGATACGAGCAGTACTTC	CASSGGARYEQYF
TRBV4-1	NA	TRBJ2-7	few	TGCGCCAGCAGCCAAGTGAGGGGTGAGGATCGCGAGCAGTACTTC	CASSQVRGEDREQYF
TRBV6-5	NA	TRBJ2-2	NA	TGTGCCAGCAGTTTTACAGAAAACACCGGGGAGCTGTTTTTT	CASSFTENTGELFF
TRBV5-5	NA	TRBJ2-2	NA	TGTGCCAGCAGCTTCGGACCGTACACCGGGGAGCTGTTTTTT	CASSFGPYTGELFF
TRBV9	TRBD2	TRBJ2-5	NA	TGTGCCAGCAGCGTAGGGCTAGCGGGTTATGAGACCCAGTACTTC	CASSVGLAGYETQYF
TRBV5-1	NA	TRBJ1-1	NA	TGCGCCAGCAGCTTGAGGGGCACTGAAGCTTTCTTT	CASSLRGTEAFF
TRBV7-8	TRBD1	TRBJ1-4	few	TGTGCCAGCAGCCACGGGGACAGGGCTGAAAAACTGTTTTTT	CASSHGDRAEKLFF
TRBV10-3	TRBD2	TRBJ2-1	NA	TGTGCCATCAGACTAGCGGGGTTATACAATGAGCAGTTCTTC	CAIRLAGLYNEQFF
TRBV5-1	TRBD1	TRBJ2-7	NA	TGCGCCAGCAGCTTGGGACAGGGTTGGGACGAGCAGTACTTC	CASSLGQGWDEQYF
TRBV13	TRBD2	TRBJ2-7	NA	TGTGCCAGCAGCCAGAGGGGACTAGCGGGATCTTTCCCCTCCTACGAGCAGTACTTC	CASSQRGLAGSFPSYEQYF
TRBV5-1	TRBD1	TRBJ1-1	NA	TGCGCCAGCAGCAGGGGACAGGGCAGAACGAACACTGAAGCTTTCTTT	CASSRGQGRTNTEAFF
TRBV4-2	TRBD2	TRBJ2-3	NA	TGTGCCAGCAGCCAAGTAACGGGGGGGAGTACAGATACGCAGTATTTT	CASSQVTGGSTDTQYF
TRBV4-3	NA	TRBJ2-1	NA	TGCGCCAGCAGCCAAGCGGGAGTTCTCCGAGGGGAGCAGTTCTTC	CASSQAGVLRGEQFF
TRBV25-1	NA	TRBJ2-7	NA	TGTGCCAGCAGTAAGACGGAATACGAGCAGTACTTC	CASSKTEYEQYF
TRBV5-1	NA	TRBJ2-6	once	TGCGCCAGCAGCTTAGGAGGGGATGGGGCCAACGTCCTGACTTTC	CASSLGGDGANVLTF
TRBV28	NA	TRBJ1-4	NA	TGTGCCAGCAGTCCTATCGATGAAAAACTGTTTTTT	CASSPIDEKLFF
TRBV7-8	TRBD2	TRBJ2-1	NA	TGTGCCAGCATCCTGGACATTAGCGGGGTGCAGCAGTCCTACAATGAGCAGTTCTTC	CASILDISGVQQSYNEQFF
TRBV2	NA	TRBJ1-5	NA	TGTGCCAGCAGTCTCTCGACTGCGAGCAATCAGCCCCAGCATTTT	CASSLSTASNQPQHF
TRBV15	NA	TRBJ1-2	NA	TGTGCCACCAGCAGAAGTGACAGAAACTATGGCTACACCTTC	CATSRSDRNYGYTF
TRBV28	NA	TRBJ1-2	NA	TGTGCCAGCAGTTCCCAAGGGGGAAAACGGGGTGGCTACACCTTC	CASSSQGGKRGGYTF
TRBV19	NA	TRBJ2-7	NA	TGTGCCAGTAGTATAGGTCAGGGAGGTTACGAGCAGTACTTC	CASSIGQGGYEQYF
TRBV15	NA	TRBJ2-3	NA	TGTGCCACCAGCAAGGCCTCAGGCACGCAGTATTTT	CATSKASGTQYF
TRBV18	NA	TRBJ1-5	medium-sized	TGTGCCAGCTCCAAACGGGACACATCAAATCAGCCCCAGCATTTT	CASSKRDTSNQPQHF
TRBV7-8	NA	TRBJ1-6	few	TGTGCCAGCAGCTTAATTAGGGATTCACCCCTCCACTTT	CASSLIRDSPLHF
TRBV5-5	TRBD2	TRBJ2-1	once	TGTGCCAGCAGCTTGGGGGGGGGTGAGCAGTTCTTC	CASSLGGGEQFF
TRBV5-8	NA	TRBJ2-3	NA	TGTGCCAGCCACGTTGGGGTGGGGACAGATACGCAGTATTTT	CASHVGVGTDTQYF
TRBV2	TRBD2	TRBJ2-5	NA	TGTGCCATAGTCAGGGCTAGCGGGGATGGAGAGACCCAGTACTTC	CAIVRASGDGETQYF
TRBV7-2	NA	TRBJ2-7	few	TGTGCCAGCAGCCCGGGGGGCCTCGGGAACGAGCAGTACTTC	CASSPGGLGNEQYF
TRBV28	NA	TRBJ1-5	NA	TGTGCCAGCAGTTGGGGAGGTCGCAATCAGCCCCAGCATTTT	CASSWGGRNQPQHF
TRBV6-6	NA	TRBJ2-7	once	TGTGCCAGCACCCGGGACTCTGGGAGCTCCTACGAGCAGTACTTC	CASTRDSGSSYEQYF
TRBV7-2	TRBD1	TRBJ1-2	medium-sized	TGTGCCAGCAGCGCGACAGGGAGGGGTAACTATGGCTACACCTTC	CASSATGRGNYGYTF
TRBV9	NA	TRBJ1-4	NA	TGTGCCAGCAGCGTCCGAGCGGCAACTAATGAAAAACTGTTTTTT	CASSVRAATNEKLFF
TRBV9	TRBD1	TRBJ2-5	NA	TGTGCCAGCAGTCGGGACAGAGAGACCCAGTACTTC	CASSRDRETQYF
TRBV28	NA	TRBJ1-1	NA	TGTGCCAGCAAGGGCGGGGTGATGAACACTGAAGCTTTCTTT	CASKGGVMNTEAFF
TRBV5-6	NA	TRBJ1-4	NA	TGTGCCAGCAGCTTGGCAGGGTGGAACGATAATGAAAAACTGTTTTTT	CASSLAGWNDNEKLFF
TRBV18	NA	TRBJ2-1	NA	TGTGCCAGCTCACCAGGGGGAGCTTACAATGAGCAGTTCTTC	CASSPGGAYNEQFF
TRBV4-3	NA	TRBJ2-3	NA	TGCGCCAGCAGCCAATACGGGGCCAGCACAGATACGCAGTATTTT	CASSQYGASTDTQYF
TRBV27	NA	TRBJ2-7	NA	TGTGCCAGCAGTCCGGGACATATCTACGAGCAGTACTTC	CASSPGHIYEQYF
TRBV9	NA	TRBJ2-5	NA	TGTGCCAGCAGCGCCTACGGGGGATTCCAAGAGACCCAGTACTTC	CASSAYGGFQETQYF